Listed below are T cell receptor beta chains from one sample, sequenced in a study of monozygotic twins with inflammatory bowel disease. One entry per CDR3 protein, without DNA, is what TCRdb gives after re-calling the 5' RACE reads. The sample table sets out 200,000 to 250,000 distinct CDR3 sequences. Sequenced material: blood. Receptor source: a human donor with ulcerative colitis or Crohn's disease, or a healthy co-twin of an affected twin (not recorded which). The CDR3 runs from the conserved cysteine through the conserved F or W. Fields, in order: V gene, CDR3 length, J gene, CDR3 protein.

TRBV12-3/TRBV12-4	16	TRBJ1-1	CASTAGTGFADTEAFF
TRBV7-2	13	TRBJ2-1	CASSLESGAQQFF
TRBV5-1	15	TRBJ2-2	CASSLVQYSTGELFF
TRBV6-5	18	TRBJ2-3	CASSLRGGQGGSTDTQYF
TRBV20-1	11	TRBJ1-1	CSARYNTEAFF
TRBV7-9	13	TRBJ2-3	CASSSPAPDTQYF
TRBV2	14	TRBJ1-1	CASSEESGGAEAFF
TRBV5-4	14	TRBJ2-1	CASSLGDRGNEQFF
TRBV5-8	14	TRBJ2-5	CASSLVDSQETQYF
TRBV7-2	14	TRBJ1-5	CASSLRGTIQPQHF
TRBV10-3	16	TRBJ1-6	CAIRQDIGSGDSPLHF
TRBV4-2	13	TRBJ2-1	CASSKRGFDEQFF
TRBV27	17	TRBJ2-2	CASSFSASWGDTGELFF
TRBV5-1	15	TRBJ1-1	CASNPRTGSFTEAFF
TRBV19	14	TRBJ2-2	CASSRRRGTGELFF
TRBV7-7	14	TRBJ2-5	CASSFGQGGGTQYF
TRBV27	14	TRBJ1-4	CASSWSGLNEKLFF
TRBV7-9	13	TRBJ2-3	CASSLTEADTQYF
TRBV20-1	15	TRBJ1-6	CSARDGYRGGSPLHF
TRBV3-1	15	TRBJ2-3	CASSLGGGVTDTQYF
TRBV20-1	15	TRBJ1-5	CSATTPGGANQPQHF
TRBV11-2	19	TRBJ1-3	CASSKPFTRGGYGGNTIYF
TRBV20-1	12	TRBJ1-2	CSAPPGRHGYTF
TRBV5-1	14	TRBJ2-1	CASIGDSSYNEQFF
TRBV4-1	13	TRBJ1-1	CASGGGQDTEAFF
TRBV7-2	15	TRBJ2-3	CASSLTRLTTDTQYF
TRBV12-3/TRBV12-4	12	TRBJ2-3	CASRGPTDTQYF
TRBV11-1	16	TRBJ2-1	CASSGRGVSSYNEQFF
TRBV4-1	14	TRBJ2-5	CASSQDLLGETQYF